One T cell receptor (beta chain) is described in this entry. These data originate in a study of naive and memory T cell subsets. CDR1 is MNHEY and CDR2 is SVGAGI in the germline V gene. Trimming removed 5 bases at V and 5 bases at J, with 13 bases between. This CDR3 is built from 13 residues. Separate alpha and beta amplification began at the second PCR step. The beta constant-region primer was an equimolar mix of two oligonucleotides covering TRBC1 and TRBC2. Four rounds of PCR amplified the ligated cDNA using nested alpha and beta constant-region primers plus SP2. MiXCR was run by TCRdb on the UMI-ligation and nested PCR reads, yielding one entry per CDR3 protein. Seen here are over 20,000 distinct CDR3 sequences, more than 9.5% observed once, and the top ten hold roughly 20%.

V and J are TRBV6-5 and TRBJ2-7; TRBD1 might be the D (7 bases). This clonotype was sampled from a human donor in good health. The sample comprised central memory CD8+ T cells from blood. CDR3 residues: CASSRQGGNEQYF. CDR3 DNA sequence: TGTGCCAGCAGTCGACAGGGAGGAAACGAGCAGTACTTC.